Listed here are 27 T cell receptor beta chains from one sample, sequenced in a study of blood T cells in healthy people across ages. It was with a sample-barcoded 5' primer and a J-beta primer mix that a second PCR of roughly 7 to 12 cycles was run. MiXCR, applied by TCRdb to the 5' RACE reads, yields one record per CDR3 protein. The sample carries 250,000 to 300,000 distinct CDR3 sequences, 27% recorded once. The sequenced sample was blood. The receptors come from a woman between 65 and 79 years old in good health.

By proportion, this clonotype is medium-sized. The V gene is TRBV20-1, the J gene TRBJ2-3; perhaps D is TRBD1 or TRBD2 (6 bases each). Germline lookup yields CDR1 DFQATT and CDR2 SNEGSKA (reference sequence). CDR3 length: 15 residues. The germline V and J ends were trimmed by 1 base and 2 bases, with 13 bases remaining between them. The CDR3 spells CSARAPGEDTDTQYF. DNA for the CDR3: TGCAGTGCTAGAGCACCAGGGGAGGACACAGATACGCAGTATTTT.

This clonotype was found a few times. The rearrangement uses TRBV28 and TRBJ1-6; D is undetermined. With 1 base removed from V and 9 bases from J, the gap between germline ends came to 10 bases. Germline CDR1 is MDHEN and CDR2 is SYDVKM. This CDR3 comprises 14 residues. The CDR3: CASSLSGTTSPLHF. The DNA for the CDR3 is TGTGCCAGCAGTTTATCGGGAACGACTTCACCCCTCCACTTT.

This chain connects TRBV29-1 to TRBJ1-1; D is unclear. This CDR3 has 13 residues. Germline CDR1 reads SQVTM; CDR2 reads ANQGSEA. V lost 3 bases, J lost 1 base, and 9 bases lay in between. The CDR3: CSVEGSANTEAFF. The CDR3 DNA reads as TGCAGCGTTGAGGGCAGCGCGAACACTGAAGCTTTCTTT.

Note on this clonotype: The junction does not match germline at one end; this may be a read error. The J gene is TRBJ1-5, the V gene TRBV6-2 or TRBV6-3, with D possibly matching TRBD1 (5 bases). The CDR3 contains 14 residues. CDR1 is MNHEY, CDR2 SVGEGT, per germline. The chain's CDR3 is CASSYSRGDQPLHF. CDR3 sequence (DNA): TGTGCCAGCAGTTACTCGAGGGGCGATCAGCCCCTGCATTTT.

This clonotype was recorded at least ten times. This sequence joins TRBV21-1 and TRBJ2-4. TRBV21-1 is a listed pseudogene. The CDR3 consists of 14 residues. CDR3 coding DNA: TGTGCCAGCTTGGTTGCCCGTACCAAAAACATTCAGTACTTC. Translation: CASLVARTKNIQYF.

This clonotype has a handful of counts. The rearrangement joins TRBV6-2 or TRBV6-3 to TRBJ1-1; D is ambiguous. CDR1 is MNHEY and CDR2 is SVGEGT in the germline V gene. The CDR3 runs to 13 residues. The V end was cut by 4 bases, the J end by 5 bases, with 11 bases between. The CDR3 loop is CASSSRTATEAFF. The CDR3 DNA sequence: TGTGCCAGCAGTTCACGGACGGCTACTGAAGCTTTCTTT.

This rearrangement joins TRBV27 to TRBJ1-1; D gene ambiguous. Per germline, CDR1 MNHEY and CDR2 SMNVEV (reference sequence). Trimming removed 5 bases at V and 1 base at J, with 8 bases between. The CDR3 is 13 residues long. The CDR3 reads CASSIRQNTEAFF. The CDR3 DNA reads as TGTGCCAGCAGTATCAGACAGAACACTGAAGCTTTCTTT.

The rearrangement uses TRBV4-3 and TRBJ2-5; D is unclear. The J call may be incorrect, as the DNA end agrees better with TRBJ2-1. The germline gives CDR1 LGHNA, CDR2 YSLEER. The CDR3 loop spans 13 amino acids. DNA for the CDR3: TGCGCCAGCAGCCGCGAGCTACGCAATGAGCAGTTCTTC. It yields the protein CASSRELRNEQFF.

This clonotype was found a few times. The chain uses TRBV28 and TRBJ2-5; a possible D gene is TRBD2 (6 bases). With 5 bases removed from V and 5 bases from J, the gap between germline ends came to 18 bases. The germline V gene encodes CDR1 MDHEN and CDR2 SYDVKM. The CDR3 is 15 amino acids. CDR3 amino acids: CASSGALAGLETQYF. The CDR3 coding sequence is TGTGCCAGCAGTGGGGCCTTGGCGGGACTGGAGACCCAGTACTTC.

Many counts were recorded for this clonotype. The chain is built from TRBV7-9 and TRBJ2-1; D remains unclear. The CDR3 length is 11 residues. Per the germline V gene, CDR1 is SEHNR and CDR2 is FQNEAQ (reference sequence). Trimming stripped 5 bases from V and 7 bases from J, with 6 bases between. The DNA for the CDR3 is TGTGCCAGCAGCCTGTCTAATGAGCAGTTCTTC. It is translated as CASSLSNEQFF.

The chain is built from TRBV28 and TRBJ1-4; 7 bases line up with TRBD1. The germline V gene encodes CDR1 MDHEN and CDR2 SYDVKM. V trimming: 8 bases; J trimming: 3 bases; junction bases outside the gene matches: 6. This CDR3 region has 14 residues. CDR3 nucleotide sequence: TGTGCCAGCTTACAGGGGCGGGCTAATGAAAAACTGTTTTTT. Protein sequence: CASLQGRANEKLFF. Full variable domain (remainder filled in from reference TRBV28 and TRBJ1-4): DVKVTQSSRYLVKRTGEKVFLECVQDMDHENMFWYRQDPGLGLRLIYFSYDVKMKEKGDIPEGYSVSREKKERFSLILESASTNQTSMYLCASLQGRANEKLFFGSGTQLSVL.

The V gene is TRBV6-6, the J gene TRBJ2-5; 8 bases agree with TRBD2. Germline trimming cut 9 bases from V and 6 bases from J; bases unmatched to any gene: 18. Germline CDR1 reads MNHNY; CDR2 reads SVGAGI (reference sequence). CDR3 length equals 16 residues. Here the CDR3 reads CASSQGSTGGPQTQYF. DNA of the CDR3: TGTGCCAGTTCCCAGGGGTCAACGGGAGGGCCACAGACCCAGTACTTC.

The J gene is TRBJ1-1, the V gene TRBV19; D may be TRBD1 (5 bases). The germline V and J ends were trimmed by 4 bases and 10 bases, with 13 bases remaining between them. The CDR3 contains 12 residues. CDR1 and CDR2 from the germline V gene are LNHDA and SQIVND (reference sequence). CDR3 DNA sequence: TGTGCCAGTAGTACCCGAGGAAGGGGAGCTTTCTTT. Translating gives CASSTRGRGAFF. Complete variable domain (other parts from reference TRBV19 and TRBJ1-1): DGGITQSPKYLFRKEGQNVTLSCEQNLNHDAMYWYRQDPGQGLRLIYYSQIVNDFQKGDIAEGYSVSREKKESFPLTVTSAQKNPTAFYLCASSTRGRGAFFGQGTRLTVV.

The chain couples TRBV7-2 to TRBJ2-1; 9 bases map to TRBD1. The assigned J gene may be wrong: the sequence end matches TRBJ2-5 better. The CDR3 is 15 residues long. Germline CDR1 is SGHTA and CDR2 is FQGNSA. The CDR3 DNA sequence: TGTGCCAGCTCCTCAGGGACAGGGAGTTGGGAGACCCAGTACTTC. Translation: CASSSGTGSWETQYF.

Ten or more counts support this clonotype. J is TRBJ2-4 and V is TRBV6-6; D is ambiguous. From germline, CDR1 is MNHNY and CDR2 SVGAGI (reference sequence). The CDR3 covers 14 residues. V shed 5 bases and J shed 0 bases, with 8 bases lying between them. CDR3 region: CASSQQIAKNIQYF. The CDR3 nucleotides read TGTGCCAGCAGTCAACAAATAGCCAAAAACATTCAGTACTTC.

In DNA, the CDR3 is TGTGCCAGCAGCCCCCTCGAGGGACCCACAGATACGCAGTATTTT. Translated: CASSPLEGPTDTQYF. The rearrangement uses TRBV7-2 and TRBJ2-3; the D gene could be TRBD1 or TRBD2 (5 bases each). This CDR3 is built from 15 residues. Germline assignment: CDR1 SGHTA and CDR2 FQGNSA. V lost 5 bases and J lost 2, with 14 bases in between.

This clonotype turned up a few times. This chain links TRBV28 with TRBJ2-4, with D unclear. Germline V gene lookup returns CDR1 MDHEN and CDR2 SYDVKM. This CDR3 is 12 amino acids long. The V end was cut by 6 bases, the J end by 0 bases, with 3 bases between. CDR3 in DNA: TGTGCCAGCAGGGGAGCCAAAAACATTCAGTACTTC. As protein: CASRGAKNIQYF.

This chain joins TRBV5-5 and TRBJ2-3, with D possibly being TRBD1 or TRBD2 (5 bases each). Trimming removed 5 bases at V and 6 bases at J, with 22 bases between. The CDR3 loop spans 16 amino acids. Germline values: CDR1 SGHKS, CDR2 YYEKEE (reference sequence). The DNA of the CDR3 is TGTGCCAGCAGTTCCCTTTCCGGGACGTCGTCCGATACGCAGTATTTT. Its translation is CASSSLSGTSSDTQYF.

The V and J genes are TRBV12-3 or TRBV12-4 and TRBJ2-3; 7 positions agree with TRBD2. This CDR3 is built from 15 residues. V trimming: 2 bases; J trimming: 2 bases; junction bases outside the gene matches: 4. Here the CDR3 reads CASSLFTSATDTQYF. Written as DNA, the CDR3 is TGTGCCAGCAGTTTATTCACTAGCGCCACAGATACGCAGTATTTT.

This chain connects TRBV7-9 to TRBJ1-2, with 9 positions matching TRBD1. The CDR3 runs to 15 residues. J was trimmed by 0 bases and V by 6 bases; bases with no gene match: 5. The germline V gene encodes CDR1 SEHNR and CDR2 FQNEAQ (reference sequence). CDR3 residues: CASSHRDRANYGYTF. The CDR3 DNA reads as TGTGCCAGCAGTCACCGGGACAGGGCTAACTATGGCTACACCTTC.

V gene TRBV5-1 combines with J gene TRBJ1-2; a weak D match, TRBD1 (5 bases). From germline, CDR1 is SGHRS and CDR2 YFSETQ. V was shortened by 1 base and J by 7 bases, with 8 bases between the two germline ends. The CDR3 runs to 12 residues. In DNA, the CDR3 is TGCGCCAGCAGCTTGAGGGGATCTGGCTACACCTTC. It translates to CASSLRGSGYTF.

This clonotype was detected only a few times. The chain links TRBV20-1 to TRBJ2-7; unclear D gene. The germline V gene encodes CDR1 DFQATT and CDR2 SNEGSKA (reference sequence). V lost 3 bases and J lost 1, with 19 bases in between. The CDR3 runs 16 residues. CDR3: CSASVRGKFKSYEQYF. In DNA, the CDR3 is TGCAGTGCTAGCGTACGTGGGAAATTTAAATCCTACGAGCAGTACTTC.

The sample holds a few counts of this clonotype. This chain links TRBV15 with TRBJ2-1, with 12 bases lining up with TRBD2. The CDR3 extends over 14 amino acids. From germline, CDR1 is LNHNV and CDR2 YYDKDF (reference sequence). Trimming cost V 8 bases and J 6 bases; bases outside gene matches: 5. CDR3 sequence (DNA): TGTGCCACCCAGCTAGCGGGAGGGATCAATGAGCAGTTCTTC. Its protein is CATQLAGGINEQFF.

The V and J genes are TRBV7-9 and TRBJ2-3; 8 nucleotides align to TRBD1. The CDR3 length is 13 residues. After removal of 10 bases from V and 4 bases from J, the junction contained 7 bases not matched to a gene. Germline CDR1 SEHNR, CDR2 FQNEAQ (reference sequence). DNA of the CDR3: TGTGCCACCTCGACAGGGGATTCAGATACGCAGTATTTT. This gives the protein CATSTGDSDTQYF.

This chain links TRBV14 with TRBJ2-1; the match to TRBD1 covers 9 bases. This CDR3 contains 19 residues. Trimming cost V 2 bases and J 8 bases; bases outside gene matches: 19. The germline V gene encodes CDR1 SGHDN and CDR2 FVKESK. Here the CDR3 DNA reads TGTGCCAGCAGCCAAAAAAGGACAGGGGCCTACAAAGTAGGGGATGAGCAGTTCTTC. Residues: CASSQKRTGAYKVGDEQFF.

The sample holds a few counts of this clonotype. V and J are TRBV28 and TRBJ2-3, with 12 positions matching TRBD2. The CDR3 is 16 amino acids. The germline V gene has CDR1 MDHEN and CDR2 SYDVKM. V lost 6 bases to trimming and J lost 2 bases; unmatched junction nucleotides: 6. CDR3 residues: CASRRGLAGITDTQYF. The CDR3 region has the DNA TGTGCCAGCAGACGAGGACTAGCGGGAATCACAGATACGCAGTATTTT.

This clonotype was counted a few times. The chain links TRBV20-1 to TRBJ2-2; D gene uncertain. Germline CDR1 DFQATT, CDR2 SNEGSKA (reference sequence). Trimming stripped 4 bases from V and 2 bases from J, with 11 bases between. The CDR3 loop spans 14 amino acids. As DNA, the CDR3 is TGCAGTGCTACCAACCTTCTAAACACCGGGGAGCTGTTTTTT. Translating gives CSATNLLNTGELFF.